This T cell receptor beta chain was sequenced for a study of blood T cell repertoires in COVID-19. Recruited during active infection, patients (from Seattle) were subsequently followed longitudinally. As processed by the authors: Estimation of nucleated cell counts relied on the amplification of reference gene primers. Produced via immunoSEQ multiplex PCR; TCRdb's table is partial and in-frame only. That table gives V, J and clone size, and the DNA gave D and trimming. The table includes about 80,000 clones, 75% to 85% detected once. Trimming stripped 5 bases from V and 4 bases from J, with 12 bases between. The length of the CDR3 is 14 residues. Germline lookup yields CDR1 MNHEY and CDR2 SMNVEV (reference sequence).

The origin of this receptor is a man aged 50 to 59 with COVID-19, enrolled during active disease. The V and J genes are TRBV27 and TRBJ2-1, with a weak D call TRBD1 (6 bases). The sequencing sample was made of peripheral blood. This CDR3 is CASSKDRVYNEQFF. Here the CDR3 DNA reads TGTGCCAGCAGTAAGGACAGAGTTTACAATGAGCAGTTCTTC.